This T cell receptor beta chain was captured in a study of blood T cell repertoires in COVID-19. The trim removed 0 bases at V and 3 bases at J, leaving 3 bases unmatched. The CDR3 is 16 amino acids. CDR1 is MNHEY and CDR2 is SMNVEV in the germline V gene (reference sequence). Original data processing: By means of reference gene primer amplification, nucleated cell counts were estimated. Produced via immunoSEQ multiplex PCR; TCRdb's table is partial and in-frame only. V and J calls and clone size follow that table, whereas D and trimming were derived from the DNA. The data show 150,000 or so clones, with roughly nine tenths seen just once and roughly 0.51% held by the top ten.

The specimen was peripheral blood. V and J are TRBV27 and TRBJ1-5; TRBD1 matches 9 bases. This TCR came from a man between 45 and 60 years old with acute or convalescent COVID-19. Here the CDR3 DNA reads TGTGCCAGCAGTTTATCCGGGACAGGGACCAATCAGCCCCAGCATTTT. It encodes CASSLSGTGTNQPQHF.